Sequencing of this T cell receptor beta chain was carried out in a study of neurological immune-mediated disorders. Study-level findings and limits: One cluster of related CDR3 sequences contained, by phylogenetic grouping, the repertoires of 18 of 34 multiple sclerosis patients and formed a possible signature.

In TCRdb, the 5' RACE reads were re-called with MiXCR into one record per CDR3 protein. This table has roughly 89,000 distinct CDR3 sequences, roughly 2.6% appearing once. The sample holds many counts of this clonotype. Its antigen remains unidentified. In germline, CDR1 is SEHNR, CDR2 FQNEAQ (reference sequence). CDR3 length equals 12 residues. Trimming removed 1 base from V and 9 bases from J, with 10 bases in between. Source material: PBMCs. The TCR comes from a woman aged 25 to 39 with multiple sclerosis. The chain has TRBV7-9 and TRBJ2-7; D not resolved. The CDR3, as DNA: TGTGCCAGCAGCTTAGAAGACCGCTGGCAGTACTTC. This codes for CASSLEDRWQYF.